A selection of T cell receptor beta chains follows, all from one sample in a study of blood T cell repertoires in COVID-19. The protocol was immunoSEQ multiplex PCR, while the TCRdb copy is restricted to in-frame clones and leaves out a portion. The sample lists 180,000 or so clones, about 85% occurring once. The sample comprised peripheral blood. All receptors derive from a man aged 60-69 years who had recovered from COVID-19. The CDR3 runs from the conserved cysteine through the conserved F or W.

len	v_gene	j_gene	CDR3aa
19	TRBV24-1	TRBJ2-5	CATSDRWDRGTVRQETQYF
18	TRBV3-1/TRBV3-2	TRBJ1-5	CASSQDPFDRASAEPQHF
14	TRBV10-3	TRBJ2-1	CAIHQGTEYNEQFF
15	TRBV4-3	TRBJ2-1	CASSQGTRGPDEQFF
19	TRBV7-7	TRBJ1-5	CASSFPGPDDPYSNQPQHF
16	TRBV19	TRBJ2-2	CASRGSGGTNTGELFF
13	TRBV4-2	TRBJ1-2	CASSEGAPYGYTF
13	TRBV3-1/TRBV3-2	TRBJ2-7	CASRRGVYDEQYF
15	TRBV11-3	TRBJ2-3	CASSPRAGGADTQYF
13	TRBV6-5	TRBJ2-4	CASSSRQGGIQYF
16	TRBV3-1/TRBV3-2	TRBJ1-5	CASSQGTTGKNQPQHF
15	TRBV5-1	TRBJ2-7	CASSFRGGRSYEQYF
13	TRBV29-1	TRBJ1-1	CSVSPGTGAEAFF
14	TRBV27	TRBJ1-2	CASSLRGGTYGYTF
14	TRBV30	TRBJ1-2	CAWSVRGGTRGYTF
15	TRBV6-5	TRBJ1-2	CASRAPDREYLGYTF
21	TRBV9	TRBJ2-4	CASSVDPPGLAGDGAKNIQYF
19	TRBV18	TRBJ1-1	CASSPTGTVSIPRNTEAFF
14	TRBV7-2	TRBJ2-7	CASSSGGKLREQYF
12	TRBV7-3	TRBJ1-1	CASSATGTEAFF
19	TRBV6-6	TRBJ2-3	CASSRDLYLAGGVTDTQYF
14	TRBV5-1	TRBJ2-3	CASSLAVFTDTQYF
15	TRBV23-1	TRBJ2-1	CASSQLALSYNEQFF
11	TRBV29-1	TRBJ1-2	CSVEGIDGYTF
11	TRBV6-5	TRBJ1-1	CASSTTGGAFF
15	TRBV27	TRBJ1-1	CASSGRWAGNTEAFF
16	TRBV25-1	TRBJ1-6	CASSGRKGQGIQALHF
16	TRBV4-2	TRBJ2-1	CASSQAMGREYNEQFF
15	TRBV19	TRBJ1-1	CASSIGTGPATEAFF
17	TRBV27	TRBJ2-1	CASSFPPAGGSYNEQFF